The rows below give T cell receptor beta chains drawn from one sample of a study of T-cell memory formation after mild COVID-19. TCRdb reprocessed the 5' RACE reads via MiXCR and lists one record per CDR3 protein. Found here are fewer than 150,000 distinct CDR3 sequences, roughly 13% of them singletons; the top ten hold less than 30%. The sample was PBMCs or a T cell subset sorted from them (not recorded which). The receptors here all came from an adult woman who had mild COVID-19 (a few samples of this study predate the infection). Cell type and time point are not known. CDR3s include the opening cysteine and the closing phenylalanine or tryptophan. D genes are given only for firm matches. Clone sizes are given selectively: once, few, many, or a class where the clone is expanded.

V gene	clone size	D gene	J gene	CDR3 DNA	CDR3 protein
TRBV5-1	.	.	TRBJ2-3	TGCGCCAGCACCGATCCCTACAAGAGCCTTTTCACAGATACGCAGTATTTT	CASTDPYKSLFTDTQYF
TRBV7-9	few	.	TRBJ2-1	TGTGCCAGCAGCCCCGCCCCAAGGATCTACAATGAGCAGTTCTTC	CASSPAPRIYNEQFF
TRBV5-6	many	TRBD2	TRBJ2-1	TGTGCCAGCAGCACCGGACTAGCGGGAGTCAATGAGCAGTTCTTC	CASSTGLAGVNEQFF
TRBV4-2	.	TRBD2	TRBJ2-3	TGTGCCAGCAGCCTGCTACTCGCTAGCGGGCAAAGCACAGATACGCAGTATTTT	CASSLLLASGQSTDTQYF
TRBV4-3	once	TRBD1	TRBJ1-5	TGCGCCAGCAGCCAAGATCGACAGGGTGGCCAGCCCCAGCATTTT	CASSQDRQGGQPQHF
TRBV27	.	TRBD2	TRBJ2-7	TGTGCCAGCAGTTTCCTTGGACTAGCGGGGGGCTCCTACGAGCAGTACTTC	CASSFLGLAGGSYEQYF
TRBV6-5	.	.	TRBJ2-7	TGTGCCACCAAGCCTTTTACTAGCAACGAGCAGTACTTC	CATKPFTSNEQYF
TRBV6-1	many	.	TRBJ2-7	TGTGCCAGCAGTGGAACTGACGATTACGAGCAGTACTTC	CASSGTDDYEQYF
TRBV11-3	.	TRBD2	TRBJ2-1	TGTGCCAGCAGCTTAAACCCCGGGACTAGCGTATACAATGAGCAGTTCTTC	CASSLNPGTSVYNEQFF
TRBV18	.	.	TRBJ2-7	TGTGCCAGCTCACCACAGTACGACAGCTCCTACGAGCAGTACTTC	CASSPQYDSSYEQYF
TRBV7-9	.	.	TRBJ1-5	TGTGCCAGCAGCTTTGCAGGGAAGGAACAGCCCCAGCATTTT	CASSFAGKEQPQHF
TRBV5-1	few	.	TRBJ2-1	TGCGCCAGCAGCTTGGCTCTGAGCTCCTACAATGAGCAGTTCTTC	CASSLALSSYNEQFF
TRBV20-1	many	TRBD1	TRBJ2-7	TGCAGTGCTAGAGCCCCCAGACAGGGTAAGGAGCAGTACTTC	CSARAPRQGKEQYF
TRBV15	.	TRBD2	TRBJ2-3	TGTGCCACCAGCAGAGTTCGGGAGGCAGATACGCAGTATTTT	CATSRVREADTQYF
TRBV7-3	few	TRBD1	TRBJ1-1	TGTGCCAGCAGCTCCGGGACAGGGTGGAACACTGAAGCTTTCTTT	CASSSGTGWNTEAFF
TRBV12-3/TRBV12-4	few	.	TRBJ2-1	TGTGCCAGCAGTTTACGGGGTGGCGTGCACGGGAATGAGCAGTTCTTC	CASSLRGGVHGNEQFF
TRBV5-6	.	.	TRBJ2-3	TGTGCCAGCAGCTTGGACAGATCGACTTTTAGCACAGATACGCAGTATTTT	CASSLDRSTFSTDTQYF
TRBV9	.	.	TRBJ2-1	TGTGCCAGCAGCGCCGGTCCGGGGATCAATGAGCAGTTCTTC	CASSAGPGINEQFF
TRBV29-1	few	.	TRBJ2-1	TGCAGCGGGCAGGGAGGCTACAATGAGCAGTTCTTC	CSGQGGYNEQFF
TRBV20-1	.	.	TRBJ2-1	TGCAGTGCTAGTTCAAAGGACAACTTCGTCGACAATGAGCAGTTCTTC	CSASSKDNFVDNEQFF
TRBV25-1	few	TRBD2	TRBJ2-7	TGTGCCAGCAGTTGGGCCGCTGACAGGCGGGGGGCGGATTACGAGCAGTACTTC	CASSWAADRRGADYEQYF
TRBV7-9	few	TRBD1	TRBJ1-1	TGTGCCAGCAGCTCAATGACAGGGTCCACTGAAGCTTTCTTT	CASSSMTGSTEAFF
TRBV29-1	many	.	TRBJ1-1	TGCAGCGTTGTCGACAGGAGCGGCACTGAAGCTTTCTTT	CSVVDRSGTEAFF
TRBV4-2	few	.	TRBJ2-1	TGTGCCAGCAGCCCGAGGGGGGGTGAGCAGTTCTTC	CASSPRGGEQFF
TRBV4-1	few	TRBD2	TRBJ2-5	TGCGCCAGCAGCCAGAACGGCGGGGGTAGCGGGGGGGCCTCAGAGACCCAGTACTTC	CASSQNGGGSGGASETQYF
TRBV10-3	few	.	TRBJ2-7	TGTGCCATCAGCGACTACCCCTCACTGTACGAGCAGTACTTC	CAISDYPSLYEQYF
TRBV19	.	.	TRBJ2-7	TGTGCCAGTAGTAACCAGGATAGTATGTTGGACGAGCAGTACTTC	CASSNQDSMLDEQYF
TRBV24-1	few	.	TRBJ2-2	TGTGCCACCAGTGATTTTAACAGCTACACCGGGGAGCTGTTTTTT	CATSDFNSYTGELFF
TRBV7-2	.	TRBD1	TRBJ2-7	TGTGCCAGCAGCTTATACAGGGGCGAGCAGTACTTC	CASSLYRGEQYF
TRBV2	.	TRBD1	TRBJ2-7	TGTGCCAGCAGTGAACCTTTTGAGGCAGGGGGTAACACCTACGAGCAGTACTTC	CASSEPFEAGGNTYEQYF
TRBV12-3/TRBV12-4	.	.	TRBJ2-1	TGTGCCAGCAGTTTTGAGACTAACCACAATGAGCAGTTCTTC	CASSFETNHNEQFF
TRBV7-9	few	.	TRBJ2-7	TGTGCCAGCAGCTCGGACCCACCACGGGAGCAGTACTTC	CASSSDPPREQYF
TRBV6-2/TRBV6-3	.	.	TRBJ1-1	TGTGCCAGCAGTTACTCGAGAGCTAACACTGAAGCTTTCTTT	CASSYSRANTEAFF
TRBV20-1	.	.	TRBJ2-3	TGCAGTGCTAGTTCATACCGGGATTTAATCACAGATACGCAGTATTTT	CSASSYRDLITDTQYF
TRBV5-6	few	TRBD1	TRBJ1-6	TGTGCCAGCAGCCATGGAGTGGGGACAGGGCTCTCACCCCTCCACTTT	CASSHGVGTGLSPLHF
TRBV6-5	.	.	TRBJ2-1	TGTGCCAGCAGTTACAGGGCGGGCCCTTACAATGAGCAGTTCTTC	CASSYRAGPYNEQFF
TRBV7-9	.	TRBD1	TRBJ2-5	TGTGCCAGCAGCTTAGCCCTAATCCCGCGACAGGGCGGAGAGACCCAGTACTTC	CASSLALIPRQGGETQYF
TRBV27	.	.	TRBJ1-1	TGTGCCAGCAGTTATGGGACGGGGAACACTGAAGCTTTCTTT	CASSYGTGNTEAFF
TRBV5-1	few	.	TRBJ1-2	TGCGCCAGCAGCTTGGCCCAACGGAGGGATGGCTACACCTTC	CASSLAQRRDGYTF
TRBV7-9	.	.	TRBJ1-4	TGTGCCAGCAGCTTGGCCACGGTTGATGAAAAACTGTTTTTT	CASSLATVDEKLFF
TRBV5-1	.	TRBD2	TRBJ2-3	TGCGCCAGCAGCTTCGTGGGAGGGACGAGCACAGATACGCAGTATTTT	CASSFVGGTSTDTQYF
TRBV15	few	TRBD1	TRBJ1-2	TGTGCCACCAGCAGTGGGACAGGTTATGGCTACACCTTC	CATSSGTGYGYTF
TRBV7-9	.	.	TRBJ2-5	TGTGCCAGCAGCTTTTCCGAAGGAGGGGAGACCCAGTACTTC	CASSFSEGGETQYF
TRBV15	once	.	TRBJ1-1	TGTGCCACCAGCGTGTGGCTGCCGAACACTGAAGCTTTCTTT	CATSVWLPNTEAFF
TRBV20-1	few	.	TRBJ2-7	TGCAGTGCTACCTCCCCCCGGTCCAACATCTACGAGCAGTACTTC	CSATSPRSNIYEQYF
TRBV19	.	.	TRBJ1-1	TGTGCCAGTAGCGCAGGGTTCCAGTCTACTGAAGCTTTCTTT	CASSAGFQSTEAFF
TRBV7-8	many	.	TRBJ2-5	TGTGCCAGCGGGCGGGGACCAGAGACCCAGTACTTC	CASGRGPETQYF
TRBV12-3/TRBV12-4	.	TRBD2	TRBJ2-1	TGTGCCAGCAGGCGAGCGGGGGGGCCTGGGAATGAGCAGTTCTTC	CASRRAGGPGNEQFF
TRBV5-1	few	TRBD1	TRBJ2-1	TGCGCCAGCAGCAAGACAGGGAGCCATGAGCAGTTCTTC	CASSKTGSHEQFF
TRBV4-3	few	.	TRBJ2-7	TGCGCCAGCAGCCATATGGACAGCCCATATGAAAAGTACTTC	CASSHMDSPYEKYF
TRBV3-1	few	.	TRBJ2-1	TGTGCCAGCAGCCAAGATCTTCAGGGTGGCCGTTACAATGAGCAGTTCTTC	CASSQDLQGGRYNEQFF
TRBV7-6	.	.	TRBJ2-1	TGTGCCAGCAGCTTAGTCGGGATCTCCAATGAGCAGTTCTTC	CASSLVGISNEQFF
TRBV29-1	.	TRBD1	TRBJ2-7	TGCAGCGTTACCGGGACAGGGGACTACGAGCAGTACTTC	CSVTGTGDYEQYF
TRBV5-6	.	.	TRBJ2-6	TGTGCCAGCAGCCCCTCTGGGGCCAACGTCCTGACTTTC	CASSPSGANVLTF
TRBV20-1	.	.	TRBJ2-4	TGCAGTGCTAGAGATGGGGCGCCGCCGGCTCTGCTAGCCAAAAACATTCAGTACTTC	CSARDGAPPALLAKNIQYF
TRBV6-2/TRBV6-3	few	.	TRBJ2-3	TGTGCCAGCAGCCTGACCGAGACAGATACGCAGTATTTT	CASSLTETDTQYF
TRBV2	few	TRBD1	TRBJ1-1	TGTGCCAGCAGTGAAATCGCCGGGACAGGGGCCAACACTGAAGCTTTCTTT	CASSEIAGTGANTEAFF
TRBV7-6	few	.	TRBJ2-2	TGTGCCAGCAACTTAGGGGCTAGCGTGAACACCGGGGAGCTGTTTTTT	CASNLGASVNTGELFF
TRBV12-3/TRBV12-4	many	.	TRBJ2-1	TGTGCCAGCAGTTTAATAGGCCCGAATGAGCAGTTCTTC	CASSLIGPNEQFF